A single sample is the source of the 22 T cell receptor beta chains below, sequenced in a study of identical twins. MiXCR was run by TCRdb on the 5' RACE reads, yielding one entry per CDR3 protein. The sample carries 250,000 or so distinct CDR3 sequences, roughly 7% recorded once. These data also formed part of another study, on yellow fever vaccine responses in identical twins.

The specimen sequenced was memory (CD45RO+) T cells sorted from blood. These receptors were obtained from a woman aged 18-29 years in good health.

This clonotype has a count of ten or more. The rearrangement uses TRBV2 and TRBJ2-2; 11 bases are shared with TRBD2. This CDR3 region has 18 residues. The junction had 13 bases not matched to a gene; V was cut back by 10 bases and J by 0 bases. Germline V lookup: CDR1 SNHLY, CDR2 FYNNEI. In DNA, the CDR3 is TGTGCCACCAAGGGACTAGCGGAGGGCTCTGCGAACACCGGGGAGCTGTTTTTT. Translation gives CATKGLAEGSANTGELFF.

This clonotype appeared a few times. The CDR3 spells CSARQDTEAFF. CDR3 DNA sequence: TGCAGTGCTAGGCAGGACACTGAAGCTTTCTTT. The chain links TRBV20-1 to TRBJ1-1; no clear D gene. The CDR3 extends over 11 amino acids. With 3 bases removed from V and 3 bases from J, the gap between germline ends came to 5 bases. Per the germline V gene, CDR1 is DFQATT and CDR2 is SNEGSKA (reference sequence).

This chain links TRBV6-6 with TRBJ1-4; the D is unclear. Germline V lookup: CDR1 MNHNY, CDR2 SVGAGI (reference sequence). V was trimmed by 4 bases and J by 7 bases, leaving 7 bases between them. The CDR3 is 12 residues long. Written as DNA, the CDR3 is TGTGCCAGCAGTTTCCCCTCTGAAAAACTGTTTTTT. Its translation is CASSFPSEKLFF.

V is TRBV4-1 and J is TRBJ2-1; the D is unclear. Trimming took 1 base from V and 0 from J, leaving 10 bases between them. CDR1 MGHRA and CDR2 YSYEKL come from the germline V gene. CDR3 length: 16 residues. This CDR3 is CASSQVDLVSYNEQFF. CDR3 in DNA: TGCGCCAGCAGCCAAGTAGATCTAGTCTCCTACAATGAGCAGTTCTTC.

Many counts were recorded for this clonotype. The J gene is TRBJ2-5, the V gene TRBV5-1; D could derive from TRBD1 or TRBD2 (7 bases each). Germline V gene sequence: CDR1 SGHRS, CDR2 YFSETQ. This CDR3 has 16 residues. V shed 0 bases and J shed 2 bases, with 14 bases lying between them. CDR3 sequence: CASSLVRGGPQETQYF. The CDR3 coding sequence is TGCGCCAGCAGCTTGGTCAGGGGGGGCCCTCAAGAGACCCAGTACTTC. The variable domain in full, with the rest retrieved from reference TRBV5-1 and TRBJ2-5, is KAGVTQTPRYLIKTRGQQVTLSCSPISGHRSVSWYQQTPGQGLQFLFEYFSETQRNKGNFPGRFSGRQFSNSRSEMNVSTLELGDSALYLCASSLVRGGPQETQYFGPGTRLLVL.

Ten or more counts support this clonotype. V gene TRBV14 combines with J gene TRBJ1-2; 10 bases are a match to TRBD1. V shed 0 bases, J shed 10 bases, and the junction held 8 bases outside the gene matches. The CDR3 runs to 15 residues. Germline loops: CDR1 SGHDN, CDR2 FVKESK. CDR3 in DNA: TGTGCCAGCAGCCAAGATAGTTGGACAGGGGGTGACTACACCTTC. This gives the protein CASSQDSWTGGDYTF.

The V and J genes are TRBV20-1 and TRBJ1-1, with TRBD1 identical over 10 bases. J gave up 5 bases and V 4 bases, and 4 bases lay outside the gene matches. This CDR3 is built from 13 residues. Germline lookup yields CDR1 DFQATT and CDR2 SNEGSKA (reference sequence). The chain's CDR3 is CSAMRTGGTEAFF. CDR3 in DNA: TGCAGTGCTATGAGGACAGGGGGAACTGAAGCTTTCTTT.

This clonotype was observed a few times. CDR3: CSVGPGGATEAFF. The DNA for the CDR3 is TGCAGCGTAGGGCCAGGGGGGGCCACTGAAGCTTTCTTT. The chain links TRBV29-1 to TRBJ1-1; 7 positions agree with TRBD1. V lost 6 bases and J lost 4; bases outside the gene matches: 8. The CDR3 has 13 residues. Germline assignment: CDR1 SQVTM and CDR2 ANQGSEA.

The table lists this clonotype with many counts. This chain connects TRBV5-1 to TRBJ2-7; 8 nucleotides match TRBD1. Per the germline V gene, CDR1 is SGHRS and CDR2 is YFSETQ. Losses at the gene ends were 0 bases for V and 10 bases for J; bases not matched to a gene: 6. The CDR3 sequence is 13 residues long. DNA of the CDR3: TGCGCCAGCAGCTTGGGGACAGGGCGGGATCAGTACTTC. This translates into CASSLGTGRDQYF. Variable domain in full (rest from reference TRBV5-1 and TRBJ2-7): KAGVTQTPRYLIKTRGQQVTLSCSPISGHRSVSWYQQTPGQGLQFLFEYFSETQRNKGNFPGRFSGRQFSNSRSEMNVSTLELGDSALYLCASSLGTGRDQYFGPGTRLTVT.

This clonotype was observed a handful of times. The chain recombines TRBV7-9 with TRBJ2-7; a weak D match, TRBD1 (6 bases). The germline V and J ends were trimmed by 5 bases and 2 bases, with 16 bases remaining between them. CDR3 length equals 15 residues. The germline V gene has CDR1 SEHNR and CDR2 FQNEAQ (reference sequence). CDR3 loop: CASSPARQATYEQYF. The CDR3 region has the DNA TGTGCCAGCAGCCCTGCCAGACAGGCTACCTACGAGCAGTACTTC.

The sample holds a few counts of this clonotype. This chain joins TRBV20-1 and TRBJ2-1; D not certain. The CDR3 runs to 15 residues. V was clipped by 8 bases and J by 0 bases, with 17 bases between them. Germline V gene sequence: CDR1 DFQATT, CDR2 SNEGSKA (reference sequence). This chain's CDR3 is CSRNSDLSSYNEQFF. The DNA of the CDR3 is TGCAGTCGTAACAGCGACCTCAGCTCCTACAATGAGCAGTTCTTC.

This clonotype was detected many times. This chain connects TRBV6-2 or TRBV6-3 to TRBJ2-7; D ambiguous. In germline, CDR1 is MNHEY, CDR2 SVGEGT. The length of the CDR3 is 13 residues. Trimming cost V 4 bases and J 3 bases, with 10 bases left between them. CDR3: CASSLSGLYEQYV. The CDR3 DNA reads as TGTGCCAGCAGTTTGTCGGGTCTCTACGAGCAGTACGTC.

V and J are TRBV20-1 and TRBJ2-1; 9 nucleotides match TRBD2. CDR1 is DFQATT and CDR2 is SNEGSKA in the germline V gene (reference sequence). The J segment lost 12 bases and the V segment lost 4 bases, leaving 10 bases of the junction unmatched. There are 13 residues in the CDR3. The DNA for the CDR3 is TGCAGTGCTATCAGCGGGGGGCCGGCGGGGCAGTTCTTC. This encodes CSAISGGPAGQFF.

This clonotype was seen more than once but under ten times. The rearrangement uses TRBV11-3 and TRBJ2-1; D unclear. Per germline, CDR1 SGHNT and CDR2 YENEEA. Trimming cost V 5 bases and J 9 bases, with 8 bases left between them. The CDR3 is 11 residues long. The chain's CDR3 is CASSRLGEQFF. CDR3 nucleotides: TGTGCCAGCAGCCGGTTGGGTGAGCAGTTCTTC.

The chain is built from TRBV2 and TRBJ2-5; D might be TRBD1 (6 bases). Germline V gives CDR1 SNHLY, CDR2 FYNNEI. This CDR3 has 14 residues. Between the trimmed V and J ends, which lost 10 bases and 7 bases, there was a span of 22 bases. The CDR3 nucleotides read TGTGCCACCGACCGGGACACGGGATACGGGACCCAGTACTTC. As protein: CATDRDTGYGTQYF.

This clonotype was observed a few times. This sequence joins TRBV6-1 and TRBJ2-1; 7 bases line up with TRBD2. The CDR3 length is 14 residues. V lost 6 bases and J lost 2; bases outside the gene matches: 4. The germline gives CDR1 MNHNS, CDR2 SASEGT. This CDR3 reads CASSGRLTYNEQFF. The DNA for the CDR3 is TGTGCCAGCAGCGGGAGGCTCACCTACAATGAGCAGTTCTTC.

A few counts support this clonotype. The chain uses TRBV2 and TRBJ1-1; perhaps TRBD1 as D (5 bases). Looked up from germline, CDR1 is SNHLY and CDR2 is FYNNEI. The CDR3 length is 14 residues. The V gene lost 9 bases and the J gene lost 7 bases, with 21 bases spanning the gap. CDR3 sequence reads: CASGGGGALIEAFF. Here the CDR3 DNA reads TGTGCCAGTGGGGGAGGTGGGGCTCTTATTGAAGCTTTCTTT.

A few counts support this clonotype. This chain's CDR3 is CASSPGGQGAYGYTF. CDR3 sequence (DNA): TGCGCCAGCAGCCCAGGGGGACAGGGAGCCTATGGCTACACCTTC. The chain links TRBV5-1 to TRBJ1-2, with 9 bases identical to TRBD1. The germline gives CDR1 SGHRS, CDR2 YFSETQ. There are 15 residues in the CDR3. J lost 4 bases, V lost 4 bases, and 8 bases had no gene match.

The chain links TRBV6-6 to TRBJ1-6; D gene uncertain. V was cut by 2 bases and J by 7 bases, with 3 bases left in between. Germline loops: CDR1 MNHNY, CDR2 SVGAGI (reference sequence). This CDR3 is built from 12 residues. The CDR3 DNA reads TGTGCCAGCAGTTACGACAATTCACCCCTCCACTTT. Translation gives CASSYDNSPLHF.

This clonotype was detected ten times or more. This sequence joins TRBV6-1 and TRBJ1-6; D remains ambiguous. The germline V gene has CDR1 MNHNS and CDR2 SASEGT. The V and J ends lost 6 bases and 9 bases respectively, with 15 bases between them. The CDR3 covers 14 residues. The CDR3 region has the DNA TGTGCCAGCAGAAAACGGGAGGTGGGTTCACCCCTCCACTTT. Translated: CASRKREVGSPLHF.

This clonotype was found a few times. CDR3 in amino acids: CASSIGGRETQYF. The CDR3 nucleotides read TGTGCCAGTAGTATAGGAGGGAGAGAGACCCAGTACTTC. The rearrangement links TRBV19 to TRBJ2-5, with D perhaps matching TRBD2 (5 bases). CDR3 length: 13 amino acids. CDR1 and CDR2 (germline): LNHDA, SQIVND (reference sequence). V gave up 1 base and J gave up 4 bases, with 7 bases separating them.

This clonotype was found a few times. The chain carries TRBV10-2 and TRBJ1-5; D not certain. V gave up 7 bases and J gave up 2 bases, with 6 bases separating them. This CDR3 comprises 12 residues. The germline V gene has CDR1 WSHSY and CDR2 SAAADI. CDR3: CASTGGNQPQHF. DNA of the CDR3: TGCGCCAGCACCGGTGGCAATCAGCCCCAGCATTTT.